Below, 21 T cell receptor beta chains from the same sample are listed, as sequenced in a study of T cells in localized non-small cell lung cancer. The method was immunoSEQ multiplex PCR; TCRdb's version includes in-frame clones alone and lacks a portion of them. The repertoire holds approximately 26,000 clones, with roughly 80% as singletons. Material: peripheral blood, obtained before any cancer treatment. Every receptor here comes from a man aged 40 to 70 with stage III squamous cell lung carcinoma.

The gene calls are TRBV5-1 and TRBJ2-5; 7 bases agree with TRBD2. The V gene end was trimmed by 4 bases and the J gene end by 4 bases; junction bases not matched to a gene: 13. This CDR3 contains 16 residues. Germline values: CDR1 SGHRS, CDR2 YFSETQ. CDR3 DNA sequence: TGCGCCAGCAGCCTAGGAGGCGGCGGGGGAAGAGAGACCCAGTACTTC. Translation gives CASSLGGGGGRETQYF. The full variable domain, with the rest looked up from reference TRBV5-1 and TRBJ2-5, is KAGVTQTPRYLIKTRGQQVTLSCSPISGHRSVSWYQQTPGQGLQFLFEYFSETQRNKGNFPGRFSGRQFSNSRSEMNVSTLELGDSALYLCASSLGGGGGRETQYFGPGTRLLVL.

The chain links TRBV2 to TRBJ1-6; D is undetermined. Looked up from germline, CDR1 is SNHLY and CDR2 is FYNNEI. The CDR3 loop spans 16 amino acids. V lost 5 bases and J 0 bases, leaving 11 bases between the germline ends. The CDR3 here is CASSTGPSSYNSPLHF. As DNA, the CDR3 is TGTGCCAGCAGTACCGGCCCCAGCTCCTATAATTCACCCCTCCACTTT.

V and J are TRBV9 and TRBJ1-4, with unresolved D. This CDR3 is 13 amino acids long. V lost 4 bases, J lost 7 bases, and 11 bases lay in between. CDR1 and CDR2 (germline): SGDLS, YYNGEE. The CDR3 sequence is CASSPDISEKLFF. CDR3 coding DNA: TGTGCCAGCAGCCCAGACATTTCTGAAAAACTGTTTTTT.

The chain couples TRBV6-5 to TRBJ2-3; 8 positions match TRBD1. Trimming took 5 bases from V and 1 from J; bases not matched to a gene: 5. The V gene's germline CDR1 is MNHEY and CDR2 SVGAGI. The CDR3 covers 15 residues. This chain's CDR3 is CASSRTGIGTDTQYF. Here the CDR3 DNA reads TGTGCCAGCAGTCGGACAGGGATTGGCACAGATACGCAGTATTTT.

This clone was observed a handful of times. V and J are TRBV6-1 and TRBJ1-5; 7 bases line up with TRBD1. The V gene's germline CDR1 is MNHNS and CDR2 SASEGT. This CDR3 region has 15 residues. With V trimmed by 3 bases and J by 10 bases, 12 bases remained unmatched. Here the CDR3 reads CASSDYDRVVGPQHF. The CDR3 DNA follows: TGTGCCAGCAGTGACTATGACAGGGTGGTGGGACCCCAGCATTTT.

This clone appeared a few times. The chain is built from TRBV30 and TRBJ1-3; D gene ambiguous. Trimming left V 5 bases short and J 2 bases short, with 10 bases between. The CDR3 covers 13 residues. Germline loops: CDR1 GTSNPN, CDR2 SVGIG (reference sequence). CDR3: CAWAVTAGNTIYF. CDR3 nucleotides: TGTGCCTGGGCGGTAACTGCTGGAAACACCATATATTTT.

CDR3 bases: TGTGCCAGCAGCCCGGGGACGGACACTGAAGCTTTCTTT. Translating gives CASSPGTDTEAFF. The chain joins TRBV11-3 to TRBJ1-1, with D perhaps matching TRBD1 (5 bases). Trimming removed 5 bases from V and 3 bases from J, with 10 bases in between. The CDR3 covers 13 residues. From germline, CDR1 is SGHNT and CDR2 YENEEA.

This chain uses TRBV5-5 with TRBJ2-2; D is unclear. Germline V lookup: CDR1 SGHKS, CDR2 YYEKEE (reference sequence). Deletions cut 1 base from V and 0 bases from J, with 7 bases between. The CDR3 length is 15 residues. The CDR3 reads CASSLWTSNTGELFF. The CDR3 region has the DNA TGTGCCAGCAGCTTGTGGACGTCGAACACCGGGGAGCTGTTTTTT.

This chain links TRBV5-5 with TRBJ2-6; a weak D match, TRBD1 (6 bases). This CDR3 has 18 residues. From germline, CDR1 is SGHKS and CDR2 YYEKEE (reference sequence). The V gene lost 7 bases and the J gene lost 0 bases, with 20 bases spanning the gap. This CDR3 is CASQLRRTVSSGANVLTF. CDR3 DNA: TGTGCCAGCCAACTCCGCAGGACAGTTAGCTCTGGGGCCAACGTCCTGACTTTC.

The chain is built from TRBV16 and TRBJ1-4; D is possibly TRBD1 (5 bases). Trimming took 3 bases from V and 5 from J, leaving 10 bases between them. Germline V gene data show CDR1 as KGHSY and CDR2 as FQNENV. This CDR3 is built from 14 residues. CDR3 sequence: CASSHTWGNEKLFF. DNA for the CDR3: TGTGCCAGCAGCCATACATGGGGCAATGAAAAACTGTTTTTT. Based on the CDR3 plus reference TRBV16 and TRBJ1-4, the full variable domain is GEEVAQTPKHLVRGEGQKAKLYCAPIKGHSYVFWYQQVLKNEFKFLISFQNENVFDETGMPKERFSAKCLPNSPCSLEIQATKLEDSAVYFCASSHTWGNEKLFFGSGTQLSVL.

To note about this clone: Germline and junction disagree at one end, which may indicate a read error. DNA of the CDR3: TGTGCCGGCAGCCGGGAGGCAGATACGCAGTATTTT. Translation gives CAGSREADTQYF. V is TRBV13 and J is TRBJ2-3; TRBD2 matches at 7 bases. The CDR3 is made up of 12 amino acids. Per the germline V gene, CDR1 is PRHDT and CDR2 is FYEKMQ (reference sequence). Filled out from reference TRBV13 and TRBJ2-3, the complete variable domain reads AAGVIQSPRHLIKEKRETATLKCYPIPRHDTVYWYQQGPGQDPQFLISFYEKMQSDKGSIPDRFSAQQFSDYHSELNMSSLELGDSALYFCAGSREADTQYFGPGTRLTVL.

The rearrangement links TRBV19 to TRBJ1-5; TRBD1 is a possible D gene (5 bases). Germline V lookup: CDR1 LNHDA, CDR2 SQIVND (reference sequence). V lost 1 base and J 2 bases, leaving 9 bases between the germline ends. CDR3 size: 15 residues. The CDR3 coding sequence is TGTGCCAGTAGTATAGGGGGGTGGGGCAATCAGCCCCAGCATTTT. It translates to CASSIGGWGNQPQHF.

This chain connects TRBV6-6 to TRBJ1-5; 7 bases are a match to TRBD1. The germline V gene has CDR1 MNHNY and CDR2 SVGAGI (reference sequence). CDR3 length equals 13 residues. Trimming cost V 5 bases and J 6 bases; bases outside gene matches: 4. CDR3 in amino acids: CASSTRGGQPQHF. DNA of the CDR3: TGTGCCAGCAGTACCAGGGGGGGTCAGCCCCAGCATTTT.

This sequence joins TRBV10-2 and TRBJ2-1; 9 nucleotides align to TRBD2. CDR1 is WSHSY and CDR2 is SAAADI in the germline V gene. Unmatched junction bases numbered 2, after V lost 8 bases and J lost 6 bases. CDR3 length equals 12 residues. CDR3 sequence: CASSSGVNEQFF. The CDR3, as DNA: TGCGCCAGCTCTAGCGGGGTCAATGAGCAGTTCTTC.

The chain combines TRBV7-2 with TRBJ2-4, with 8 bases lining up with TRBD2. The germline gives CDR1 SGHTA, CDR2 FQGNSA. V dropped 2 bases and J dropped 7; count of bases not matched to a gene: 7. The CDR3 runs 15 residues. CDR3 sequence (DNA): TGTGCCAGCAGCTTACTTGAGAGCGGGGGCAACATTCAGTACTTC. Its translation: CASSLLESGGNIQYF.

The chain's CDR3 is CASSYQLEQFF. The CDR3 bases are TGTGCCAGCAGCTATCAACTTGAGCAGTTCTTC. This chain joins TRBV11-2 and TRBJ2-1; no firm D call. CDR1 and CDR2 from the germline V gene are SGHAT and FQNNGV. Deletions cut 4 bases from V and 9 bases from J, with 7 bases between. This CDR3 region has 11 residues. The whole variable domain, filled in from reference TRBV11-2 and TRBJ2-1, reads EAGVAQSPRYKIIEKRQSVAFWCNPISGHATLYWYQQILGQGPKLLIQFQNNGVVDDSQLPKDRFSAERLKGVDSTLKIQPAKLEDSAVYLCASSYQLEQFFGPGTRLTVL.

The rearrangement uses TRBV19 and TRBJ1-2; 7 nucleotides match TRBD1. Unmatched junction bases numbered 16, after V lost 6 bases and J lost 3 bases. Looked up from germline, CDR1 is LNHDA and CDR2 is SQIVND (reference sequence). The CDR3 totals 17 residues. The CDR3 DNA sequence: TGTGCCAGTAGCCCAGGGGGTGAACTCTCCGCGCACTATGGCTACACCTTC. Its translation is CASSPGGELSAHYGYTF.

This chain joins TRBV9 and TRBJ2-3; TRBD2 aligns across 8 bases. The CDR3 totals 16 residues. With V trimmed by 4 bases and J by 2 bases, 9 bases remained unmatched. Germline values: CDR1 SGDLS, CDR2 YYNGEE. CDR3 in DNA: TGTGCCAGCAGCTCCCGGGGTAGCGGGAACACAGATACGCAGTATTTT. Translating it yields CASSSRGSGNTDTQYF.

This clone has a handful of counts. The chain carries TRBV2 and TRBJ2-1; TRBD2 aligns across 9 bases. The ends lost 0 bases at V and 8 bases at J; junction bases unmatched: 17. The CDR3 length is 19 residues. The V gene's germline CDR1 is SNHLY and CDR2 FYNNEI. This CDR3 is CASSEAFFGASGNGDEQFF. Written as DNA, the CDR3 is TGTGCCAGCAGTGAAGCGTTTTTTGGGGCTAGCGGGAACGGCGATGAGCAGTTCTTC.

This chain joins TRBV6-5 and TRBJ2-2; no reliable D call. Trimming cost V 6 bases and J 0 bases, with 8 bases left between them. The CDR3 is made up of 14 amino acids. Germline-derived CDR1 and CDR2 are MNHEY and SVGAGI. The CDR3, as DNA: TGTGCCAGCAGAGGGCGTTCGAACACCGGGGAGCTGTTTTTT. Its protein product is CASRGRSNTGELFF.

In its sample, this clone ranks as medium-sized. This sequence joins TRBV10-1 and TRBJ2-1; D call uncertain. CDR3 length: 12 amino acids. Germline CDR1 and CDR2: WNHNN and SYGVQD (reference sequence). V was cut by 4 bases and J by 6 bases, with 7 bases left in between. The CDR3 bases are TGCGCCAGCAGTGGAATGAGCAATGAGCAGTTCTTC. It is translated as CASSGMSNEQFF.